This entry is about one T cell receptor (beta chain). Its specificity is not known. V dropped 6 bases and J dropped 2; count of bases not matched to a gene: 5. This CDR3 contains 15 residues. Germline CDR1 is MDHEN and CDR2 is SYDVKM. Extraction of RNA preceded its reverse transcription into cDNA, which served as the sequencing template. Produced via immunoSEQ multiplex PCR; TCRdb's table is partial and in-frame only. The sample holds 130,000 to 150,000 clones, about three fifths seen once. The data originate from a study of CD8+ T cells in alopecia areata. The study, taken as a whole, reports: An increase in clonality over normal scalp was evident in lesional scalp, especially alopecia totalis/universalis. Possibly as an HLA-related effect, TCR sharing across patients appeared less clear than in mice. Sequencing of scalp samples also captures resident alphabeta T cells of normal skin.

The rearrangement uses TRBV28 and TRBJ2-1; 9 bases fit TRBD1. This sequence was found in a human donor in good health. The source material was CD8+ T cells sorted from blood. Here the CDR3 reads CASRSTGGTYNEQFF. In DNA form, the CDR3 reads TGTGCCAGCAGATCGACAGGGGGGACCTACAATGAGCAGTTCTTC.